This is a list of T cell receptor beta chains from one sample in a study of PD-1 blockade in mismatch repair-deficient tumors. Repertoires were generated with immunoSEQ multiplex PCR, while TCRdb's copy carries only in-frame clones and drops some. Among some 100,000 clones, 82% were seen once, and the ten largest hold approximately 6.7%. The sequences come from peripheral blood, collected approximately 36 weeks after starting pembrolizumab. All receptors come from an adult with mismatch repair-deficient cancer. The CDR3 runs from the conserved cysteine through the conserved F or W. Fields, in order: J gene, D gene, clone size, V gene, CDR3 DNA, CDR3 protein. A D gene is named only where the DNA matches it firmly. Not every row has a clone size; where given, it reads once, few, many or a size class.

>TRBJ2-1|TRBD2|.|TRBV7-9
TGTGCCAGCAGCCCACCGGGGGGGGAGCAGTTCTTC
CASSPPGGEQFF
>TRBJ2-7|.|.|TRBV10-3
TGTGCCATCAGCCTAGGGACTTCCTCTACCGACGAGCAGTACTTC
CAISLGTSSTDEQYF
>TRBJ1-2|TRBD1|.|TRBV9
TGTGCCAGCAGCGTACACCGGGACAGCCCTTCTATGGGCTATGGCTACACCTTC
CASSVHRDSPSMGYGYTF
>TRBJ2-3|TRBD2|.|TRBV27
TGTGCCAGCAGCCGACTAGCGGGAGCGTCGGATACGCAGTATTTT
CASSRLAGASDTQYF
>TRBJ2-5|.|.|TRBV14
TGTGCCAGCAGCCAAGATCCAATGGCGCCTCAAGAGACCCAGTACTTC
CASSQDPMAPQETQYF
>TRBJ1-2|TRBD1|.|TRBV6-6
TGTGCCAGCAGTTCCGACAGGGACGGTAACTATGGCTACACCTTC
CASSSDRDGNYGYTF
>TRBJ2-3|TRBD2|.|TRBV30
TGTGCCTGGAAGTCTAGCGGTGCAGATACGCAGTATTTT
CAWKSSGADTQYF
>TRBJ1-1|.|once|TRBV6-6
TGTGCCAGCAGTCCCCCGGGTAACCGGGAAGCTTTCTTT
CASSPPGNREAFF
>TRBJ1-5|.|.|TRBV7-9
TGTGCCAGCAGTCAAGACAGTAGGGTAGAGCCCCAGCATTTT
CASSQDSRVEPQHF
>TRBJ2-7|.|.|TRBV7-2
TGTGCCAGCAGCTCCACCCCTGGTCGGTCCTACGAGCAGTACTTC
CASSSTPGRSYEQYF
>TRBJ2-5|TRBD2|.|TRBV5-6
TGTGCCAGCAGCTTATTTCTAGCGGGAGGTACCCAAGAGACCCAGTACTTC
CASSLFLAGGTQETQYF
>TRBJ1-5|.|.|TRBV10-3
TGTGCCATCAGTTCGGGTGGTAGGGGGAACCAGCCCCAGCATTTT
CAISSGGRGNQPQHF
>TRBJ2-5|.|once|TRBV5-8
TGTGCCAGCAGCCGGCGGGGAGCAGGGCACCAAGAGACCCAGTACTTC
CASSRRGAGHQETQYF
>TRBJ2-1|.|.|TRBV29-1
TGCAGCGGAGTGGGGGGTCTCTACAATGAGCAGTTCTTC
CSGVGGLYNEQFF
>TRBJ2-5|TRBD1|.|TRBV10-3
TGTGCCATCAGTGTGGGGGACAGCAGGGAGACCCAGTACTTC
CAISVGDSRETQYF
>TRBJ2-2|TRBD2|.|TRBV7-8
TGTGCCAGCAGCTTAAGGAGACGGACTAGCGGGAGCACCAACACCGGGGAGCTGTTTTTT
CASSLRRRTSGSTNTGELFF